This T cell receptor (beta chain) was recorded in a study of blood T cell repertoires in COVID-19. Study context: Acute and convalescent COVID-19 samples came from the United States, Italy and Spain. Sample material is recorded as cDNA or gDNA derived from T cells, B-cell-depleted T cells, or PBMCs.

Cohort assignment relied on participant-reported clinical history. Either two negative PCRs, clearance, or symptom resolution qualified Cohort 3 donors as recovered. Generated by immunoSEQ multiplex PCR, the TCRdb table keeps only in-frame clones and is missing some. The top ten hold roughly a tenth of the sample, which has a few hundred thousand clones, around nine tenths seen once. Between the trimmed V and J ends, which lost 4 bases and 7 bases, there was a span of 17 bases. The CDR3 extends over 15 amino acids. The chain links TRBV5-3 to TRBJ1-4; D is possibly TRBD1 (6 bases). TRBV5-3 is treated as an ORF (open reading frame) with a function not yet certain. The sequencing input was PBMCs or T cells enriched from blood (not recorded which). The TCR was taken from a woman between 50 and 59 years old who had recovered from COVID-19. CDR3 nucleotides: TGTGCCAGAAGCGAAACTGTCAGGGGAAGTGAAAAACTGTTTTTT. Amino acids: CARSETVRGSEKLFF.